A single sample is the source of the 20 T cell receptor beta chains below, sequenced in a study of cytomegalovirus exposure and HLA in healthy donors (dated by TCRdb to the late 2010s). Library creation used the immunoSEQ multiplex PCR assay. For the multiplex PCR, a mixture combining 60 forward primers for TCR Vbeta segments and 13 reverse primers for TCR Jbeta segments was used. The clones in this table, taken by TCRdb from immuneACCESS, are in-frame only. Not every clone is retained; where verified, under half of the shortfall comes from an unresolved V gene, and the cause of the rest is unknown. The record for this sample contains around 57,000 clones. The leading ten clones occupy approximately 11% of the sample. The source material was PBMCs. The receptors come from a woman in her forties or fifties in good health and CMV-seropositive.

The J gene is TRBJ1-3, the V gene TRBV7-9; D not resolved. CDR1 SEHNR and CDR2 FQNEAQ come from the germline V gene (reference sequence). Trimming left V 2 bases short and J 2 bases short, with 10 bases between. The CDR3 contains 15 residues. DNA of the CDR3: TGTGCCAGCAGCTTACGAGGGAGTACTGGAAACACCATATATTTT. It specifies CASSLRGSTGNTIYF.

The gene calls are TRBV30 and TRBJ1-1, with D possibly TRBD1 on 5 matching bases. V was pared by 5 bases and J by 1 base, with 11 bases between. Germline V gives CDR1 GTSNPN, CDR2 SVGIG (reference sequence). The CDR3 is made up of 13 amino acids. The CDR3 coding sequence is TGTGCCTGGGGCGGACATGCGAACACTGAAGCTTTCTTT. Amino acids: CAWGGHANTEAFF.

Notes on this clone: Within the sample, other DNA sequences also encode this same CDR3. The chain combines TRBV5-1 with TRBJ2-7, with 9 bases that match TRBD1. V was clipped by 4 bases and J by 0 bases; unmatched bases: 8. The germline V gene encodes CDR1 SGHRS and CDR2 YFSETQ. This CDR3 spans 16 amino acids. In DNA form, the CDR3 reads TGCGCCAGCAGCCCCCGGTCGACAGGGGGCTCCTACGAGCAGTACTTC. This codes for CASSPRSTGGSYEQYF.

V gene TRBV5-4 combines with J gene TRBJ2-4; the match to TRBD2 covers 7 bases. The CDR3 has 16 amino acids. V trimming: 1 base; J trimming: 1 base; junction bases outside the gene matches: 5. Per germline, CDR1 SGHNT and CDR2 YYREEE (reference sequence). The CDR3: CASSLWEGNAKNIQYF. CDR3 DNA: TGTGCCAGCAGCTTGTGGGAGGGTAACGCCAAAAACATTCAGTACTTC.

The chain uses TRBV18 and TRBJ2-1; 7 nucleotides agree with TRBD1. CDR3 size: 15 residues. V was pared by 4 bases and J by 6 bases, with 9 bases of the junction left unmatched. Per germline, CDR1 KGHSH and CDR2 LQKENI. The CDR3 sequence is CASSLDRGQPNEQFF. DNA of the CDR3: TGTGCCAGCTCACTAGATCGGGGACAGCCCAATGAGCAGTTCTTC.

The chain is built from TRBV9 and TRBJ1-4; TRBD1 matches 9 bases. Germline V lookup: CDR1 SGDLS, CDR2 YYNGEE. The CDR3 is 14 amino acids. The J segment lost 8 bases and the V segment lost 4 bases, leaving 6 bases of the junction unmatched. CDR3 nucleotides: TGTGCCAGCAGCAGAGACAGGGGGGGGGAAAAACTGTTTTTT. It specifies CASSRDRGGEKLFF.

V gene TRBV5-6 combines with J gene TRBJ2-2; TRBD2 matches at 8 bases. The CDR3 has 18 amino acids. In germline, CDR1 is SGHDT, CDR2 YYEEEE. The junction had 18 bases not matched to a gene; V was cut back by 10 bases and J by 1 base. CDR3 protein: CAPSFSSGSRRNTGELFF. As DNA, the CDR3 is TGTGCCCCCAGCTTTTCCAGCGGGAGTCGGAGGAACACCGGGGAGCTGTTTTTT.

J is TRBJ2-3 and V is TRBV28; the D is unclear. V lost 5 bases, J lost 6 bases, and 12 bases lay in between. In germline, CDR1 is MDHEN, CDR2 SYDVKM. This CDR3 is 13 amino acids long. This CDR3 reads CASSTPSRDTQYF. The CDR3 nucleotides read TGTGCCAGCAGTACTCCGTCGAGGGATACGCAGTATTTT.

The V and J genes are TRBV4-2 and TRBJ2-7; no clear D gene. V was pared by 1 base and J by 3 bases, with 7 bases between. CDR3 length: 13 residues. Germline-derived CDR1 and CDR2 are LGHNA and YNFKEQ. This CDR3 reads CASSQAQIYEQYF. The CDR3 DNA sequence: TGTGCCAGCAGCCAAGCACAGATCTACGAGCAGTACTTC.

This chain joins TRBV5-1 and TRBJ2-4; 9 bases are a match to TRBD1. Germline CDR1 is SGHRS and CDR2 is YFSETQ. V lost 3 bases to trimming and J lost 8 bases; unmatched junction nucleotides: 6. The CDR3 consists of 14 residues. CDR3 sequence (DNA): TGCGCCAGCAGCTCACAGGGGGCGCAGGACATTCAGTACTTC. This translates into CASSSQGAQDIQYF. Full variable domain (outside the CDR3, taken from reference TRBV5-1 and TRBJ2-4): KAGVTQTPRYLIKTRGQQVTLSCSPISGHRSVSWYQQTPGQGLQFLFEYFSETQRNKGNFPGRFSGRQFSNSRSEMNVSTLELGDSALYLCASSSQGAQDIQYFGAGTRLSVL.

The chain uses TRBV5-4 and TRBJ2-3; weak D call: TRBD2 (5 bases). Germline V lookup: CDR1 SGHNT, CDR2 YYREEE (reference sequence). V dropped 0 bases and J dropped 7 bases, with 15 bases sitting between them. CDR3 length: 15 residues. This chain's CDR3 is CASSLEAGRGNTQYF. CDR3 sequence (DNA): TGTGCCAGCAGCTTGGAGGCTGGGAGAGGGAATACGCAGTATTTT. The whole variable domain, filled in from reference TRBV5-4 and TRBJ2-3, reads ETGVTQSPTHLIKTRGQQVTLRCSSQSGHNTVSWYQQALGQGPQFIFQYYREEENGRGNFPPRFSGLQFPNYSSELNVNALELDDSALYLCASSLEAGRGNTQYFGPGTRLTVL.

This chain connects TRBV18 to TRBJ2-6; D unclear. Germline V gives CDR1 KGHSH, CDR2 LQKENI. This CDR3 comprises 17 residues. Trimming took 2 bases from V and 0 from J, leaving 11 bases between them. CDR3 DNA sequence: TGTGCCAGCTCACCAGGTCGCAGGTACTCTGGGGCCAACGTCCTGACTTTC. Residues: CASSPGRRYSGANVLTF.

V usage is TRBV5-1 and J usage is TRBJ1-5; D not resolved. Trimming took off 5 bases at V and 0 bases at J, with 6 bases between the two ends. Germline V gene sequence: CDR1 SGHRS, CDR2 YFSETQ. The length of the CDR3 is 13 residues. As DNA, the CDR3 is TGCGCCAGCAGTGTATATAGCAATCAGCCCCAGCATTTT. This gives the protein CASSVYSNQPQHF.

The rearrangement links TRBV18 to TRBJ2-7; 9 positions match TRBD2. The CDR3 loop spans 15 amino acids. From germline, CDR1 is KGHSH and CDR2 LQKENI. V shed 2 bases and J 7 bases; nucleotides not matched to a gene: 9. CDR3 DNA sequence: TGTGCCAGCTCACCAAGTAGCGGGAGAGGCCGTGAGCAGTACTTC. Its translation is CASSPSSGRGREQYF.

The chain joins TRBV7-2 to TRBJ2-7, with TRBD2 as a possible D gene (6 bases). Deletions cut 6 bases from V and 2 bases from J, with 11 bases between. This CDR3 spans 13 amino acids. Germline-derived CDR1 and CDR2 are SGHTA and FQGNSA. This CDR3 is CASRRDPPYEQYF. The CDR3 DNA follows: TGTGCCAGCAGGCGGGACCCCCCCTACGAGCAGTACTTC.

The chain has TRBV4-3 and TRBJ2-4; D is unclear. This CDR3 spans 17 amino acids. Germline CDR1 and CDR2: LGHNA and YSLEER. V shed 0 bases and J shed 0 bases, with 12 bases lying between them. The CDR3 coding sequence is TGCGCCAGCAGCCAAGATCGCGGCTACCTAGCCAAAAACATTCAGTACTTC. It translates to CASSQDRGYLAKNIQYF.

The CDR3 region has the DNA TGTGCCAGCAGCCGCCGGGACTACCTACGAGGCACCGGGGAGCTGTTTTTT. Residues: CASSRRDYLRGTGELFF. The chain employs TRBV28 and TRBJ2-2; the match to TRBD2 covers 7 bases. The CDR3 runs to 17 residues. V lost 6 bases to trimming and J lost 4 bases; unmatched junction nucleotides: 14. CDR1 and CDR2 from the germline V gene are MDHEN and SYDVKM.

The chain links TRBV19 to TRBJ2-1; 7 nucleotides line up with TRBD2. The CDR3 covers 16 residues. Germline V gene lookup returns CDR1 LNHDA and CDR2 SQIVND (reference sequence). J was trimmed by 6 bases and V by 3 bases; bases with no gene match: 11. CDR3 residues: CASSIQPGLLGNEQFF. In DNA, the CDR3 is TGTGCCAGTAGTATTCAGCCGGGACTACTCGGCAATGAGCAGTTCTTC.

V is TRBV29-1 and J is TRBJ2-3; 8 bases agree with TRBD1. Germline CDR1 and CDR2: SQVTM and ANQGSEA. The CDR3 totals 15 residues. The V and J ends lost 4 bases and 4 bases, in that order; junction bases with no gene match: 10. The CDR3 reads CSVGPGQGAADTQYF. The CDR3 nucleotides are TGCAGCGTTGGGCCGGGGCAGGGGGCGGCAGATACGCAGTATTTT.

V gene TRBV5-1 combines with J gene TRBJ2-3; 8 positions match TRBD1. Unmatched junction bases numbered 9, after V lost 3 bases and J lost 6 bases. The V gene's germline CDR1 is SGHRS and CDR2 YFSETQ. This CDR3 is 15 amino acids long. CDR3 residues: CASSWMGQAGDTQYF. The CDR3 DNA is TGCGCCAGCAGCTGGATGGGACAGGCGGGGGATACGCAGTATTTT. The variable domain in full, completed from reference TRBV5-1 and TRBJ2-3, reads KAGVTQTPRYLIKTRGQQVTLSCSPISGHRSVSWYQQTPGQGLQFLFEYFSETQRNKGNFPGRFSGRQFSNSRSEMNVSTLELGDSALYLCASSWMGQAGDTQYFGPGTRLTVL.